This TCR beta chain derives from a study of blood T cells in healthy people across ages. A second about 6 to 11 cycle PCR used barcoded and J-beta primers. TCRdb processed the 5' RACE reads anew with MiXCR; each CDR3 protein has one entry. The sample holds 800,000 to 950,000 distinct CDR3 sequences, 45% to 50% seen once. The sample consisted of blood. This receptor was obtained from a man in his thirties or forties in good health.

The CDR3 region is CASSQALGQGSYEQYF. For the CDR3, the DNA is TGTGCCAGCAGCCAAGCCCTAGGACAGGGTTCCTACGAGCAGTACTTC. The V call is TRBV3-1, the J call TRBJ2-7; TRBD1 matches 8 bases. Germline assignment: CDR1 LGHDT and CDR2 YNNKEL (reference sequence). The CDR3 contains 16 residues. Trimming at V came to 1 base and at J to 1 base, leaving 6 bases not matched to a gene.